This TCR beta chain was sequenced in a study of blood T cell repertoires in COVID-19. Study at large: T cells, B-cell-depleted T cells, or PBMCs supplied cDNA or gDNA.

There are 14 residues in the CDR3. Unmatched junction bases numbered 5, after V lost 5 bases and J lost 4 bases. Per germline, CDR1 SNHLY and CDR2 FYNNEI. In the original processing: Researchers report that nucleated cell counts were estimated from reference gene primer amplification. The protocol was immunoSEQ multiplex PCR, while the TCRdb copy is restricted to in-frame clones and leaves out a portion. D and trimming come from the DNA, and the V and J calls and clone size come from that table. This table has approximately 240,000 clones, about four fifths appearing once. V gene TRBV2 combines with J gene TRBJ1-5, with 7 bases fitting TRBD1. Sequenced sample: peripheral blood. The sequence was obtained from a woman aged 55-70 years with acute or convalescent COVID-19. The CDR3 bases are TGTGCCAGCAGTAAGGGACAGTTAAATCAGCCCCAGCATTTT. Translating it yields CASSKGQLNQPQHF.